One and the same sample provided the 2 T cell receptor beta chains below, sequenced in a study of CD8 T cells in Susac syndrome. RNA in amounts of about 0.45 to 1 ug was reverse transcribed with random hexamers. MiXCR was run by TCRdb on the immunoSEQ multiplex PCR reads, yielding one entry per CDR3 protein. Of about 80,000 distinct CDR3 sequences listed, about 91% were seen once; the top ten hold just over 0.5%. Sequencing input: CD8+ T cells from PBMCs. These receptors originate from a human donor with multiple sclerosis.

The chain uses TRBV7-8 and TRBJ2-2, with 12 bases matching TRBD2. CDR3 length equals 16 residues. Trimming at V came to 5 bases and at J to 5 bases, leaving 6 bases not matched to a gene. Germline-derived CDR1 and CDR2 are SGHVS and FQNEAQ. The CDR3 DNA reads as TGTGCCAGCAGCACCCCACTAGCGGGAGGTACCGGGGAGCTGTTTTTT. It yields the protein CASSTPLAGGTGELFF.

Here the CDR3 DNA reads TGTGCCACCAGTGATTTAACTGGGAACACCGGGGAGCTGTTTTTT. Translation gives CATSDLTGNTGELFF. The chain recombines TRBV24-1 with TRBJ2-2; D call uncertain. The germline V and J ends were trimmed by 1 base and 1 base, with 6 bases remaining between them. Germline lookup yields CDR1 KGHDR and CDR2 SFDVKD. There are 15 residues in the CDR3.